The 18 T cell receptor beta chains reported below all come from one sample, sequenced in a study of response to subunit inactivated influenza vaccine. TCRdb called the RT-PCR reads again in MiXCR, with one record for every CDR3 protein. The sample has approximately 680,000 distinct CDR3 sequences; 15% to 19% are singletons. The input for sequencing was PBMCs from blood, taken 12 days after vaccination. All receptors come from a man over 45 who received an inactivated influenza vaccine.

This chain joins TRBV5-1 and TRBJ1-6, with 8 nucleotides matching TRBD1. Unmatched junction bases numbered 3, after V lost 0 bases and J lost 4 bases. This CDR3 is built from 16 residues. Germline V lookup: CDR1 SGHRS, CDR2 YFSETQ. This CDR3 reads CASSLEGQVYNSPLHF. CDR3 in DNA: TGCGCCAGCAGCTTGGAGGGACAGGTTTATAATTCACCCCTCCACTTT. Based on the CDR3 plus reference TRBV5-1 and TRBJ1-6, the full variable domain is KAGVTQTPRYLIKTRGQQVTLSCSPISGHRSVSWYQQTPGQGLQFLFEYFSETQRNKGNFPGRFSGRQFSNSRSEMNVSTLELGDSALYLCASSLEGQVYNSPLHFGNGTRLTVT.

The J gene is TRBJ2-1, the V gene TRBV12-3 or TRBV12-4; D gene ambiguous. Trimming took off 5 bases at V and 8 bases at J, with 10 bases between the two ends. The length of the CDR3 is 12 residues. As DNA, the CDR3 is TGTGCCAGCAGTACCCGTCGATATGAGCAGTTCTTC. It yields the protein CASSTRRYEQFF.

CDR3 DNA sequence: TGTGCCAGCAGGCCCGCGGGGATTAGCAATCAGCCCCAGCATTTT. It codes for CASRPAGISNQPQHF. The chain couples TRBV27 to TRBJ1-5, with D unresolved. The CDR3 consists of 15 residues. Germline loops: CDR1 MNHEY, CDR2 SMNVEV (reference sequence). Trimming removed 6 bases from V and 0 bases from J, with 12 bases in between.

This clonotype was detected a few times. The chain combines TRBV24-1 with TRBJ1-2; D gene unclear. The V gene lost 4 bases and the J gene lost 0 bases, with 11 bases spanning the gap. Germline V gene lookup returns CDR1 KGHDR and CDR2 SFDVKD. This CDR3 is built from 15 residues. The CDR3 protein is CATSDGQLANYGYTF. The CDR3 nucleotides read TGTGCCACCAGTGACGGGCAGTTAGCTAACTATGGCTACACCTTC.

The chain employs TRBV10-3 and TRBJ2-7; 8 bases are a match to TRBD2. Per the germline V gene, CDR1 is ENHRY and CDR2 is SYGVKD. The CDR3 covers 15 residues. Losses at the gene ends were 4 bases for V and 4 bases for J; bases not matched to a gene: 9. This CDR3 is CAISVEVAGRYEQYF. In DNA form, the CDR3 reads TGTGCCATCAGTGTGGAGGTAGCGGGGAGGTACGAGCAGTACTTC.

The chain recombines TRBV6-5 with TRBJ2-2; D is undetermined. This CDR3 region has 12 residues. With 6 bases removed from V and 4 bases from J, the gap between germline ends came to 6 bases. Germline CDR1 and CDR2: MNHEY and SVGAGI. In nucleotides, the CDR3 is TGTGCCAGCAGGCCAAGCACCGGGGAGCTGTTTTTT. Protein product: CASRPSTGELFF.

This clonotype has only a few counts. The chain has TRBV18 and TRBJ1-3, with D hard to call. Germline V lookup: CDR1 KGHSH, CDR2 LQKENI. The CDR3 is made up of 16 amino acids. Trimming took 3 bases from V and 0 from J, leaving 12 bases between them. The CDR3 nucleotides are TGTGCCAGCTCACCGGGTATCGACAACTCTGGAAACACCATATATTTT. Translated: CASSPGIDNSGNTIYF.

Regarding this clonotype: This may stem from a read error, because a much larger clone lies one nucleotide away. The DNA for the CDR3 is TGTGCCATCAGTGGACAGGCCGAAGGGACCCAGCACTTC. Translated: CAISGQAEGTQHF. The chain couples TRBV10-3 to TRBJ2-5; D is perhaps TRBD1 (6 bases). Germline loops: CDR1 ENHRY, CDR2 SYGVKD. This CDR3 has 13 amino acids.

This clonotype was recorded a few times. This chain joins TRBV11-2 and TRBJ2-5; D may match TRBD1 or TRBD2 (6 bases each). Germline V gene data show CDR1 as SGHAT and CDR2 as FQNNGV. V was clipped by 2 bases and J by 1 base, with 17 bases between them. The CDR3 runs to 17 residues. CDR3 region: CASSLPLGRTVQETQYF. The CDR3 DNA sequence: TGTGCCAGCAGCTTACCGTTGGGGAGGACAGTCCAAGAGACCCAGTACTTC.

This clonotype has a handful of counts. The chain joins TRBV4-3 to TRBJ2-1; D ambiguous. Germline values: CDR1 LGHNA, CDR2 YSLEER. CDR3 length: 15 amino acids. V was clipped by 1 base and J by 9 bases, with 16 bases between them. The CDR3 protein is CASSQGLVGVGEQFF. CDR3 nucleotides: TGCGCCAGCAGCCAAGGGCTAGTCGGAGTCGGTGAGCAGTTCTTC.

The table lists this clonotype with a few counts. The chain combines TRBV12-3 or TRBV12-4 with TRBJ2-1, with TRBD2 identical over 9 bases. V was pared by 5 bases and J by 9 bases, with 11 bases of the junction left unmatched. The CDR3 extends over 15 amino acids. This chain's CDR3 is CASSHRVSGRGEQFF. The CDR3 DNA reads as TGTGCCAGCAGTCACAGGGTTAGCGGGAGAGGTGAGCAGTTCTTC.

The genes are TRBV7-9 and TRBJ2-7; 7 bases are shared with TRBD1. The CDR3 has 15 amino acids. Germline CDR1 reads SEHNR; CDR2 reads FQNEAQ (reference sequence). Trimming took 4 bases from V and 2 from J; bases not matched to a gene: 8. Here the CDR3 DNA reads TGTGCCAGCAGCTCGCCCACCGGGACAGCCTACGAGCAGTACTTC. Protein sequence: CASSSPTGTAYEQYF.

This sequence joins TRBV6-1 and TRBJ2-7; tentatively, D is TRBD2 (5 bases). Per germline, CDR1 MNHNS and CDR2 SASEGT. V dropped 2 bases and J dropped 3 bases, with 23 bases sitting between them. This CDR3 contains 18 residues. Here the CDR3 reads CASSERLPRDGEDYEQYF. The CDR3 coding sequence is TGTGCCAGCAGTGAAAGATTACCCCGGGATGGAGAAGACTACGAGCAGTACTTC.

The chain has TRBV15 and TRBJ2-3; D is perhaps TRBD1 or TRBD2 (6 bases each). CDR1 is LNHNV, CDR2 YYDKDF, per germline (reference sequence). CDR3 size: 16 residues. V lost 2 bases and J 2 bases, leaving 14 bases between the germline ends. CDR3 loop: CATSRYGGLNTDTQYF. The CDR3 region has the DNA TGTGCCACCAGCAGATATGGGGGGCTAAACACAGATACGCAGTATTTT.

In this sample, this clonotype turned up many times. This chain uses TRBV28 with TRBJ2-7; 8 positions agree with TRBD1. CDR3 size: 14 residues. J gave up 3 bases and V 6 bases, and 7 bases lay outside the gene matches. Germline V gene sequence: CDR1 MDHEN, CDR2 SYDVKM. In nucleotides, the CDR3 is TGTGCCAGCAGCCCGGACAGGGTCAGCTACGAGCAGTACTTC. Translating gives CASSPDRVSYEQYF.

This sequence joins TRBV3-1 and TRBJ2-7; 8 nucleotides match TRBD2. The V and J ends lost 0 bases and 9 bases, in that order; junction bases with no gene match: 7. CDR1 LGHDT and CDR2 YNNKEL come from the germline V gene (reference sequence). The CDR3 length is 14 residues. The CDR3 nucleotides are TGTGCCAGCAGCCAAGAACGACTAGCGAGGGGGCAGTACTTC. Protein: CASSQERLARGQYF.

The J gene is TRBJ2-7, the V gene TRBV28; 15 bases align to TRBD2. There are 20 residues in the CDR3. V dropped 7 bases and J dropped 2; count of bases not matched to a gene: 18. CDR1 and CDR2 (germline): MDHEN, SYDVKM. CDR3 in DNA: TGTGCCAGCATTAATCTAGGGGGACTAGCGGGAGGCCAAAGTCCCTACGAGCAGTACTTC. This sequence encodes CASINLGGLAGGQSPYEQYF. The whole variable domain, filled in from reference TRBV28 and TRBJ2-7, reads DVKVTQSSRYLVKRTGEKVFLECVQDMDHENMFWYRQDPGLGLRLIYFSYDVKMKEKGDIPEGYSVSREKKERFSLILESASTNQTSMYLCASINLGGLAGGQSPYEQYFGPGTRLTVT.

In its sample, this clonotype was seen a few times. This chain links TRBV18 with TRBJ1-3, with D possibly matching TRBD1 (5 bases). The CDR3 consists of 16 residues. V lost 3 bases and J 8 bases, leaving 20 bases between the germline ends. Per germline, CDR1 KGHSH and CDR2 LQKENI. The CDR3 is CASSPGTASGTDTIYF. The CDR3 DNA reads TGTGCCAGCTCACCGGGGACCGCAAGCGGGACGGACACCATATATTTT.